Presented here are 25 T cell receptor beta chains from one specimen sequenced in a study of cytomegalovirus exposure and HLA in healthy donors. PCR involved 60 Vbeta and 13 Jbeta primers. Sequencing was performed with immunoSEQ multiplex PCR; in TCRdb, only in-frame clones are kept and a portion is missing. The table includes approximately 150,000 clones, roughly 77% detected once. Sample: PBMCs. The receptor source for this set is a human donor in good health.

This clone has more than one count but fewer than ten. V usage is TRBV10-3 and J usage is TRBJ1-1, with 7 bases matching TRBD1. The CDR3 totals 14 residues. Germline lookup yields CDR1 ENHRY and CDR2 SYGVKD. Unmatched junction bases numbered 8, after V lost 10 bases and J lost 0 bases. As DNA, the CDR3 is TGTGCCACCTGGGACAGCCGCATGAACACTGAAGCTTTCTTT. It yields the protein CATWDSRMNTEAFF.

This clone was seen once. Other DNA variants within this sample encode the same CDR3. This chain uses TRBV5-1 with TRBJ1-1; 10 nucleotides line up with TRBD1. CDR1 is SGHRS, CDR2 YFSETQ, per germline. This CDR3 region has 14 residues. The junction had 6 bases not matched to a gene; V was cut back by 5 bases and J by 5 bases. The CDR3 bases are TGCGCCAGCAGTCTAGGACAGGGGGGGACTGAAGCTTTCTTT. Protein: CASSLGQGGTEAFF. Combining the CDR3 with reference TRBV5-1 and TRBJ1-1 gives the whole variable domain KAGVTQTPRYLIKTRGQQVTLSCSPISGHRSVSWYQQTPGQGLQFLFEYFSETQRNKGNFPGRFSGRQFSNSRSEMNVSTLELGDSALYLCASSLGQGGTEAFFGQGTRLTVV.

CDR3 coding DNA: TGTGCCAGCAGCCGGGACAGGCGGGAGGGGGAGCAGTACTTC. This encodes CASSRDRREGEQYF. This chain joins TRBV4-2 and TRBJ2-7, with D possibly TRBD2 on 9 matching bases. Germline V gene sequence: CDR1 LGHNA, CDR2 YNFKEQ. There are 14 residues in the CDR3. Trimming stripped 4 bases from V and 7 bases from J, with 17 bases between.

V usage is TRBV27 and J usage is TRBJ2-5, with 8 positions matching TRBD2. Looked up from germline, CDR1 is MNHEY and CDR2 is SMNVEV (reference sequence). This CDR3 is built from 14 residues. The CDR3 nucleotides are TGTGCTACAGCGGCGGGAGGTTGGGGAGAGACCCAGTACTTC. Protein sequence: CATAAGGWGETQYF.

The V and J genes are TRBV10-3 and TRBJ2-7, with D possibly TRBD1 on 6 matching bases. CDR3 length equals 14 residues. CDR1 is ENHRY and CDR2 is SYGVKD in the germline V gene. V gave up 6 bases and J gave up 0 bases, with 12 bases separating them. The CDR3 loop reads CAIRARTDSYEQYF. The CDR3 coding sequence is TGTGCCATCAGGGCGAGGACAGACTCCTACGAGCAGTACTTC.

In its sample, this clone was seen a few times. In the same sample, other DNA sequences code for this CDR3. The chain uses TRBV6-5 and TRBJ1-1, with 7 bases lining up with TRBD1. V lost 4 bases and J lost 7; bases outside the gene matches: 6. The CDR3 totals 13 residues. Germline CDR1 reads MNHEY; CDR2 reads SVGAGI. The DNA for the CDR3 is TGTGCCAGCAGTTCCGGGACAGTTATTGAAGCTTTCTTT. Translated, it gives CASSSGTVIEAFF.

The CDR3 nucleotides are TGTGCCTGGAGTGTAACCGGGGGGGTCCCAACCTACGAGCAGTACTTC. It codes for CAWSVTGGVPTYEQYF. The chain uses TRBV30 and TRBJ2-7, with 8 nucleotides matching TRBD2. V lost 0 bases, J lost 2 bases, and 9 bases stayed unmatched. The germline V gene encodes CDR1 GTSNPN and CDR2 SVGIG (reference sequence). The CDR3 is 16 residues long.

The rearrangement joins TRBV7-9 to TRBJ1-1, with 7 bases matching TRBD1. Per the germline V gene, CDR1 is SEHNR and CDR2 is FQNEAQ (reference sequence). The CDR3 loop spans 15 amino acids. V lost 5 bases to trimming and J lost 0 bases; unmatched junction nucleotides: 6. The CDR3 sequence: CASSPIGTVNTEAFF. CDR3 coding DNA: TGTGCCAGCAGCCCTATTGGGACAGTGAACACTGAAGCTTTCTTT.

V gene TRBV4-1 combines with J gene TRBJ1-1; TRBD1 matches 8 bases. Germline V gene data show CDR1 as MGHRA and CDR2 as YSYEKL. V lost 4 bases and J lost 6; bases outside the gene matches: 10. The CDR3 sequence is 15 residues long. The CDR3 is CASSRRTGTTPEAFF. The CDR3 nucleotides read TGCGCCAGCAGCCGCCGGACAGGGACTACCCCTGAAGCTTTCTTT.

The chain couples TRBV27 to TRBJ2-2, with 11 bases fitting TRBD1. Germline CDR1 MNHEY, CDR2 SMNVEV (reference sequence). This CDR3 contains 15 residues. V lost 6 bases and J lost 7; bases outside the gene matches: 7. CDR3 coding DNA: TGTGCCAGCAGCCCCGGGACAGGGGGATTCGGGGAGCTGTTTTTT. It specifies CASSPGTGGFGELFF.

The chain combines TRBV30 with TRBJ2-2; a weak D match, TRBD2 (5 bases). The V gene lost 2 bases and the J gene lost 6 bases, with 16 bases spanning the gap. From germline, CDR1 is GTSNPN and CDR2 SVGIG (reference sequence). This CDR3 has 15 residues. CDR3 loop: CAWSTLFGEPGELFF. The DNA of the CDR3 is TGTGCCTGGAGTACGTTATTCGGGGAACCCGGGGAGCTGTTTTTT. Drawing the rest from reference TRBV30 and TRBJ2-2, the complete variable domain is SQTIHQWPATLVQPVGSPLSLECTVEGTSNPNLYWYRQAAGRGLQLLFYSVGIGQISSEVPQNLSASRPQDRQFILSSKKLLLSDSGFYLCAWSTLFGEPGELFFGEGSRLTVL.

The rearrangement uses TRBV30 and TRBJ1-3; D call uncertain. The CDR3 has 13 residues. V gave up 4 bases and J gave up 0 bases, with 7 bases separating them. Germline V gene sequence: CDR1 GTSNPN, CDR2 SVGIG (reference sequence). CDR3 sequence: CAWMTNSGNTIYF. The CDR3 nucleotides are TGTGCCTGGATGACAAACTCTGGAAACACCATATATTTT.

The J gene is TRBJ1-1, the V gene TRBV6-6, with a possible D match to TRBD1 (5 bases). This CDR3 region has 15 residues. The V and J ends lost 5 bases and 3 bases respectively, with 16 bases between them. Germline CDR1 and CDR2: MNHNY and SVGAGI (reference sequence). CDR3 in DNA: TGTGCCAGCAGTACCGGCGGGACTGCGGACACTGAAGCTTTCTTT. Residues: CASSTGGTADTEAFF.

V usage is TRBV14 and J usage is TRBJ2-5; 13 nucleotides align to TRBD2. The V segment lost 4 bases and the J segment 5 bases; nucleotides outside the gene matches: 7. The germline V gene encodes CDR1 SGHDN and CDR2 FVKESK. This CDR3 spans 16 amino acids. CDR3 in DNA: TGTGCCAGCAGCCTACTAGCGGGGGGGCTGCCGGAGACCCAGTACTTC. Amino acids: CASSLLAGGLPETQYF.

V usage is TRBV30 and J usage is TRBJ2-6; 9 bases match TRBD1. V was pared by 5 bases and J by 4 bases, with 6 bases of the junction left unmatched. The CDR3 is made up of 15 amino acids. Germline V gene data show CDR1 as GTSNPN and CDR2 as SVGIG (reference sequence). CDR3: CAWGTGILGANVLTF. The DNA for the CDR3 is TGTGCCTGGGGGACAGGGATTTTGGGGGCCAACGTCCTGACTTTC.

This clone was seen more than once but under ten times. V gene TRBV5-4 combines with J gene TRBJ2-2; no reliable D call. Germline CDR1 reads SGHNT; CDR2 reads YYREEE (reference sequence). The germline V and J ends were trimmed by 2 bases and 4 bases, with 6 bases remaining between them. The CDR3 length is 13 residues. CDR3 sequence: CASSFGPTGELFF. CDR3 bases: TGTGCCAGCAGCTTCGGTCCCACCGGGGAGCTGTTTTTT.

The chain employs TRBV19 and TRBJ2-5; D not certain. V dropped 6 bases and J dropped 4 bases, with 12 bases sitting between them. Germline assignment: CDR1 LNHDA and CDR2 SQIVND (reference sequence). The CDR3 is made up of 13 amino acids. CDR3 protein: CASRTSGRETQYF. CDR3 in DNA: TGTGCCAGTAGAACTTCAGGAAGAGAGACCCAGTACTTC.

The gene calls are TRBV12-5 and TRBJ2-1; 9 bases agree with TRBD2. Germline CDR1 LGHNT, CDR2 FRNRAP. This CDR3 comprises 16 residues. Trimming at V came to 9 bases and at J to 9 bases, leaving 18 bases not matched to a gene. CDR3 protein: CASRPVVAGGHSEQFF. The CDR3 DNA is TGTGCTAGCCGGCCAGTTGTGGCGGGGGGGCACAGTGAGCAGTTCTTC.

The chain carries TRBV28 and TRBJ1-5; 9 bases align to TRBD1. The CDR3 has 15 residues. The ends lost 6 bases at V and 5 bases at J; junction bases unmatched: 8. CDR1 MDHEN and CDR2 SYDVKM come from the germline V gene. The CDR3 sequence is CASREQGAGYQPQHF. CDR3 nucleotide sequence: TGTGCCAGCAGGGAACAGGGGGCTGGGTATCAGCCCCAGCATTTT.

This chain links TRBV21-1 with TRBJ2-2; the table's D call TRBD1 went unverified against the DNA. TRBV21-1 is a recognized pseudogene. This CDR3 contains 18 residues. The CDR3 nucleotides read TGTGCCAGCAGGGGGACAGGGGAGGCTGCCAAGGGTTCCGGGGAGCTGTTTTTT. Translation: CASRGTGEAAKGSGELFF.

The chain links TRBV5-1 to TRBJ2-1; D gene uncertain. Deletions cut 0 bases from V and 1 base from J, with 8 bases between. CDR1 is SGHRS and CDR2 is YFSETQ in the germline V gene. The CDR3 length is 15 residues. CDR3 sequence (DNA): TGCGCCAGCAGCTTGGGGCTAGTTTCCTACAATGAGCAGTTCTTC. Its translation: CASSLGLVSYNEQFF.

In DNA, the CDR3 is TGTGCCAGCAGTTTATTTGCCGGGACAGCCTCCTACAATGAGCAGTTCTTC. Amino acids: CASSLFAGTASYNEQFF. The genes are TRBV28 and TRBJ2-1; 7 bases align to TRBD1. The germline CDR1 and CDR2 sequences are MDHEN and SYDVKM. J gave up 0 bases and V 1 base, and 6 bases lay outside the gene matches. The CDR3 is 17 residues long.

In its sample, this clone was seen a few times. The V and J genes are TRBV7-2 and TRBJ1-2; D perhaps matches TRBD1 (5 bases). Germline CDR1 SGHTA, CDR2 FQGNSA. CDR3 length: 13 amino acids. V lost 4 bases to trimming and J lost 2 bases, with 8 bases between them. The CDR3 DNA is TGTGCCAGCAGCTCCTCAGGGAACTATGGCTACACCTTC. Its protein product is CASSSSGNYGYTF.

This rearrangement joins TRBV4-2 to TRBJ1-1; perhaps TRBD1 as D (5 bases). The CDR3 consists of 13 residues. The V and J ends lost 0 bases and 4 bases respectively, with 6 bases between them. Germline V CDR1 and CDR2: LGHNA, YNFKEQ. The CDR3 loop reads CASSQDQGTEAFF. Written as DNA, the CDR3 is TGTGCCAGCAGCCAAGACCAGGGCACTGAAGCTTTCTTT.

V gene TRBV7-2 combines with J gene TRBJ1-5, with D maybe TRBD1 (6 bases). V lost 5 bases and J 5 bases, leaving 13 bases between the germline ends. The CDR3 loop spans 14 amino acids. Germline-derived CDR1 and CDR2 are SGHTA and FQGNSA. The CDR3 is CASSRQELHQPQHF. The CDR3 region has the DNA TGTGCCAGCAGCCGACAGGAGCTCCATCAGCCCCAGCATTTT.